This T cell receptor beta chain was observed in a study of blood T cell repertoires in COVID-19. The overall study: The study drew acute and convalescent COVID-19 samples from the United States, Italy and Spain. PBMCs, B-cell-depleted T cells, or T cells provided the cDNA or gDNA that made up the material.

Original processing notes: Reference gene primer amplification yielded estimated nucleated cell counts. The data were produced by immunoSEQ multiplex PCR, yet TCRdb's version contains in-frame clones alone and is incomplete. The V and J calls and clone size were taken over from that table, and D and trimming were inferred from the DNA. The top ten clones hold 8.9% of a sample with roughly 130,000 clones, less than 90% of them seen once. While infection was still active, Seattle patients were enrolled and then followed longitudinally. Germline CDR1 KGHSH, CDR2 LQKENI. The V gene end was trimmed by 3 bases and the J gene end by 2 bases; junction bases not matched to a gene: 7. This CDR3 contains 16 residues.

This clonotype was obtained from a man aged 30 to 39 with COVID-19, enrolled during active disease. Material for sequencing was peripheral blood. This chain joins TRBV18 and TRBJ2-7, with TRBD1 matching 10 bases. DNA for the CDR3: TGTGCCAGCTCACCCCGTTACGGGACAGGGGCCTACGAGCAGTACTTC. This gives the protein CASSPRYGTGAYEQYF.